The source of this TCR beta chain is a study of cytomegalovirus exposure and HLA in healthy donors (dated by TCRdb to about 2017). Study-wide context: An earlier analysis of 587 of the donors reported 276 Gb of sequence data and some 100 million unique TCR beta sequences from about 179 million T cells. The genetic ancestry cluster associated with self-reported Caucasian donors included 65% to 90% of the roughly 400 genotyped donors. Typing coverage varied by locus: roughly 620-640 donors for A, B, C, DRB1 and DQB1; more than 500 for DQA1; nearly 610 for DPA1; fewer than 480 for DPB1. In an earlier analysis of around 540 of the donors, high-throughput TCR beta sequencing was used to judge whether each TCR beta V gene segment behaved as functional or pseudogenic. Class I and class II HLA loci were covered by the typing at four-digit resolution. A later analysis re-analyzed previously published TCR beta repertoires from 600 to 850 donors and added high-resolution HLA genotyping to study TCR occurrence patterns. The T cell repertoires of 666 subjects were profiled by immunosequencing and related to cytomegalovirus serostatus. Genome-wide SNP genotypes for about 55% of the 666 donors were used in a later genetic analysis, which treated that subset as a discovery cohort. In addition to the first cohort of 666 subjects, a separate validation cohort of 120 different subjects was used. The study was designed to test whether signatures of past pathogen exposure could be identified by cataloging public T cell receptors. An early release that covered around 590 HLA-typed donors contained approximately 300 gigabases of sequencing data and tens of millions of unique TCR sequences. Every repertoire in the discovery cohort had been generated on one and the same sequencing platform. Roughly five DR-DQ haplotypes were handled as single units for association and clustering because linkage in the cohort was strong. Donor age, sex, ethnicity and CMV serostatus were compiled alongside the repertoire data. To predict cytomegalovirus infection status, the study brought together high-throughput TCR immunosequencing, statistical association of individual TCRs with disease status, and machine learning. On average, roughly 240,000 unique TCR beta nucleotide sequences were sequenced per donor among more than 350 genotyped donors of the cohort, with roughly 18% of those sequences being non-productive. Rather than using new phenotypic data, the later analysis identified candidate immune exposures from TCR beta sequences and from how often those sequences occurred across donors.

V drops 4 bases and J drops 1 base, leaving 4 bases in between. Based on the germline V gene, the CDR1 and CDR2 sequences are SGDLS and YYNGEE. The CDR3 measures 12 amino acids from cysteine to phenylalanine. Only the CDR3 portion is preserved as DNA: 36 bases, with reading frame beginning at the first base. Results and caveats for the whole study, not just this receptor: Roughly uniform sequencing depth across donors was assumed in presence/absence analyses, although this assumption may not hold. The cohort was sequenced for TCR beta chains only, and without alpha or paired-chain data the features that could be detected were limited. A group of highly shared sequence variants was considered likely to be a technical artifact of the sequencing pipeline. In a later analysis, the rate of TCR association differed among HLA loci, with DRB1 alleles having the most associated TCRs and HLA-C alleles having the fewest. According to a later analysis, most CMV-associated TCR beta chains appeared to be HLA-restricted, and the HLA associations seemed to be driven largely by CMV exposure. Because some donors lacked HLA typing at each locus, the association tests relied only on the typed subset. Because counts were too low, some 17 rarely observed V segments, including chromosome 9 orphons, were excluded from the earlier analysis of 587 of the donors. An association between a missense DCLRE1C variant and V-gene and J-gene trimming of TCR beta chains was found in a later genetic analysis and replicated in an independent cohort. A further reported finding was that TCR beta sequences accurately predicted the HLA-A and HLA-B alleles for most subjects in the first cohort. Correlated functional status among segregating V segments might be attributable to linkage disequilibrium, but an unknown experimental factor could not be ruled out. Compared with the approximately 600-donor mean, donors in an Asian-associated ancestry cluster had fewer N-insertions in productive TCRs, according to a later genetic analysis. Most TCR sequences were observed very rarely across donors, whereas some public TCRs were present in many individuals. The 87-base-pair reads could not distinguish some IMGT-functional V segments, including TRBV6-2 and TRBV6-3, so those segments were excluded. The study gave a list of more than 150 TCR beta chains associated with cytomegalovirus. When HLA alleles, especially DR and DQ, strongly co-occurred, attributing TCR associations to individual alleles was difficult. According to the authors, the approach could potentially be generalized to other disease states and immunological phenotypes. Immune exposure information for the cohort was limited to CMV serostatus. In a later analysis, several top co-occurrence clusters were reported to appear linked to parvovirus B19, influenza, CMV and Epstein-Barr virus. In an earlier analysis of more than 450 of the donors, most TCR beta V segments were observed in productive rearrangements about 87% or about 30% of the time, broadly matching IMGT annotations. A later analysis associated some 17,000 TCR beta sequences with specific HLA alleles at a false discovery rate of 0.05. In vitro tests confirmed that a few of the cytomegalovirus-associated TCR beta chains recognize cytomegalovirus antigens. A later analysis found that HLA-associated TCR beta chains were more clonally expanded and had lower generation probabilities than equally common non-associated chains. The classifier was reported to diagnose cytomegalovirus status with high specificity and sensitivity in both the original cohort and the validation cohort.

The cohort comprised 710 or so healthy bone marrow donors. At the time of sampling, all cohort members were nominally healthy, though unrecorded immune exposures were likely present. The donor tested CMV seronegative and was one of the 352 seronegative cohort members. A peripheral blood sample was provided by each donor, and peripheral blood mononuclear cells were used for TCR beta sequencing. The Qiagen DNeasy Blood Extraction Kit was used to extract genomic DNA from the blood cell samples. A word on this clone: The antigen it binds to is not known. Per-base quality was not reported, and no clone a single base away is much larger than it.

Libraries were prepared through the immunoSEQ multiplex PCR assay. The multiplex PCR relied on a mix of 60 forward primers for TCR Vbeta segments and 13 reverse primers for TCR Jbeta segments. The CDR3 region of rearranged TCR beta genes was amplified from genomic DNA by a multiplex PCR assay. The Illumina HiSeq System was used to sequence the amplified TCR beta libraries as 87-base-pair reads. Turning to the authors' computational methods: Across the 500 to 700 repertoires, a later analysis counted 75 million to 90 million unique TCR beta chains, 9 million to 14 million of which were shared by at least two donors. Raw reads were error-corrected and collapsed into unique sequences by a nearest-neighbor algorithm in which closely related sequences were merged to remove PCR and sequencing errors. CDR3 sequences were aligned to IMGT reference sequences to assign V, D and J gene segments. For a sequence to be retained, a match of at least six nucleotides was required to both a V gene segment and a J gene segment. A rearrangement counted as productive if the CDR3 had no stop codons and remained in frame with V and J, and every other rearrangement counted as non-productive. CDR3 was defined according to IMGT convention as the region running from the second conserved V-encoded cysteine to the conserved J-encoded phenylalanine. In an earlier analysis of approximately 590 of the donors, sequences lacking an unambiguous match to a single V gene segment were excluded. An earlier analysis of 587 of the donors classified V segments as functional when productive rearrangements were above 56.7% and as segregating when the standard deviation between donors was above 5%. To diagnose cytomegalovirus status from the catalog of TCR beta chain sequences, a statistical classification framework was built. V and J gene assignment, in a later analysis, came from comparing TCR nucleotide sequences with IMGT/GENE-DB human TR gene sequences. In a later analysis, CDR3 sequences and most-parsimonious VDJ recombination scenarios were assigned using the TCRdist pipeline. In a later analysis, every TCR beta chain was defined by the combination of its CDR3 amino acid sequence and its V-gene family, and reads without a unique V-gene family were dropped. In a later analysis, 500 to 700 highly shared, low-generation-probability nucleotide sequences were removed to address suspected cross-contamination and a sequencing artifact. A later analysis calculated a clonal expansion index for each public chain from normalized within-repertoire ranks of inferred template counts. Generation probabilities in a later analysis came from a VDJ recombination model fitted to out-of-frame rearrangements, and those results were checked against IGoR. Hypergeometric tests were used in a later analysis to score TCR-TCR, TCR-HLA and TCR-CMV co-occurrence, with a repertoire-size bias correction applied to the TCR pairs. In a later analysis, false discovery rates were estimated by permuting HLA or CMV assignments 20 times. In a later analysis, co-occurring TCRs were grouped using DBSCAN, and TCRdist sequence similarity was added for clustering within HLA-allele-positive subsets. Repertoires with fewer than 30,000 or more than 120,000 public chains, plus five repertoires with anomalous nucleotide sharing, were excluded from co-occurrence clustering. TCRdb took this table from immuneACCESS and kept in-frame rearrangements with V and J called. Such tables lack part of the clones; where checked against another copy, unresolved V genes explain under half of the gap, and the rest is unexplained. The DNA gave D and trimming, while V, J and clone size come from that table. This sample holds approximately 170,000 clones; approximately 71% were observed only once. The leading ten clones occupy roughly 5% of the sample.

The V gene is TRBV9 and the J gene is TRBJ2-3; the D gene assignment is ambiguous. The TCR was taken from a male donor in good health and CMV-seronegative. Input material: PBMCs. The CDR3 amino acid sequence is: CASSFGTDTQYF. The DNA sequence reads TGTGCCAGCAGCTTCGGCACAGATACGCAGTATTTT.